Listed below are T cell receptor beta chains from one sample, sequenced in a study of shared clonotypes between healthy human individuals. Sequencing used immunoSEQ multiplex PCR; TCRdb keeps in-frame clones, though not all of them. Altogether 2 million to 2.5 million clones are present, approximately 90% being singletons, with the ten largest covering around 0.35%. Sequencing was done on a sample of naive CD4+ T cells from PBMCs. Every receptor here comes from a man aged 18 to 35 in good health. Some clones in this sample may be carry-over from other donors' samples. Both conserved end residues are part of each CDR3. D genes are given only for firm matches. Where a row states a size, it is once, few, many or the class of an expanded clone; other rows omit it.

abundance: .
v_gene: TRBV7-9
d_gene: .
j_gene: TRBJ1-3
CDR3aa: CASRSPPDFSGNTIYF
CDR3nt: TGTGCCAGCAGGTCCCCACCGGACTTCTCTGGAAACACCATATATTTT

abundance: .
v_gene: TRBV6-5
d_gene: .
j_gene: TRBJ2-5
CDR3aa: CASKARGQETQYF
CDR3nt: TGTGCCAGTAAAGCCAGGGGACAAGAGACCCAGTACTTC

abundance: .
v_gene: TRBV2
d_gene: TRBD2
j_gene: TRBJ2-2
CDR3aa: CASIRGLAGEGTGELFF
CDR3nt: TGTGCCAGCATTAGAGGACTAGCGGGAGAAGGCACCGGGGAGCTGTTTTTT

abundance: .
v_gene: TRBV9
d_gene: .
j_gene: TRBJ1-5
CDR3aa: CASSVEQGDQPQHF
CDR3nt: TGTGCCAGCAGCGTAGAGCAGGGCGATCAGCCCCAGCATTTT

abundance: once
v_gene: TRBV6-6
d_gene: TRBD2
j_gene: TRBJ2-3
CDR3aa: CATHSGSGTDTQYF
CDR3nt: TGTGCCACCCACAGCGGGAGTGGCACAGATACGCAGTATTTT

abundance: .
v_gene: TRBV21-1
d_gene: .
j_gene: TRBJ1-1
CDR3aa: CASSKLDRVDTEAFF
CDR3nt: TGTGCCAGCAGCAAATTGGACAGGGTGGACACTGAAGCTTTCTTT

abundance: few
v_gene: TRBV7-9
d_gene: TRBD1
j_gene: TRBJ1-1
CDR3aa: CASSFVTGGSAFF
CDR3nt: TGTGCCAGCAGTTTCGTAACAGGGGGTTCGGCTTTCTTT

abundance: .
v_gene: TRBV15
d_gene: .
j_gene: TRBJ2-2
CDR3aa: CATSRDVGLTPYSNTGELFF
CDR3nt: TGTGCCACCAGCAGAGATGTAGGACTAACGCCGTACTCGAACACCGGGGAGCTGTTTTTT

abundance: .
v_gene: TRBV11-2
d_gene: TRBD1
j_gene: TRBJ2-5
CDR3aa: CASRTQGAGETQYF
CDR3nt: TGTGCCAGCAGGACACAGGGGGCTGGGGAGACCCAGTACTTC

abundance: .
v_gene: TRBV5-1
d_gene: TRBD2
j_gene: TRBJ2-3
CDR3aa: CASSSGLVADTQYF
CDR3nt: TGCGCCAGCAGCTCCGGACTAGTAGCAGATACGCAGTATTTT

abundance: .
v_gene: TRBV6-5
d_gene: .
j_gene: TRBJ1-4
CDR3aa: CASSYGPPRGEKLFF
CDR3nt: TGTGCCAGCAGTTACGGGCCCCCGAGGGGTGAAAAACTGTTTTTT

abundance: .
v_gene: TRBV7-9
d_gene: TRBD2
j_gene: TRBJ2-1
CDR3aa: CASSSLAGRPREQFF
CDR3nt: TGTGCCAGCAGCTCACTAGCGGGACGCCCTCGGGAGCAGTTCTTC

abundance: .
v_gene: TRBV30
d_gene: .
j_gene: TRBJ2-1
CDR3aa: CAWSGAGLIPQGSYNEQFF
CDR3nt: TGTGCCTGGAGTGGGGCCGGGCTGATCCCGCAAGGCTCCTACAATGAGCAGTTCTTC

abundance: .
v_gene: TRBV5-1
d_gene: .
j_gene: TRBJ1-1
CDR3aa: CASSLGGDPNTEAFF
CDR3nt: TGCGCCAGCAGCTTGGGCGGTGACCCGAACACTGAAGCTTTCTTT

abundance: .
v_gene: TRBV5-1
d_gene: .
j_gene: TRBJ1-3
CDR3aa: CASSPDRRNTIYF
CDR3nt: TGCGCCAGCAGCCCTGATAGGCGAAACACCATATATTTT

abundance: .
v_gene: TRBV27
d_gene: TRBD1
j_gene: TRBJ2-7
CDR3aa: CASSSSGDSRFYEQYF
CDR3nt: TGTGCCAGCAGTTCTTCCGGGGACAGCCGTTTCTACGAGCAGTACTTC

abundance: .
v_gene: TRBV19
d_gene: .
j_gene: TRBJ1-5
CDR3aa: CASSLPGTGTLYSNQPQHF
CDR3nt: TGTGCCAGTAGCCTTCCCGGGACCGGAACCTTATATAGCAATCAGCCCCAGCATTTT

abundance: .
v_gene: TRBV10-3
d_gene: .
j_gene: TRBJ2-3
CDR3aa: CAISDGSGFRDTQYF
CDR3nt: TGTGCCATCAGTGATGGGTCCGGGTTTCGCGATACGCAGTATTTT

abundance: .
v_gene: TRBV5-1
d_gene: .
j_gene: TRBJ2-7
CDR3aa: CASSLAPLRDEQYF
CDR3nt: TGCGCCAGCAGCTTGGCCCCCCTTCGGGACGAGCAGTACTTC

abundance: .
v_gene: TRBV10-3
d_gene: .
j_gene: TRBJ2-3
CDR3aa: CAIATDTQYF
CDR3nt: TGTGCCATCGCCACAGATACGCAGTATTTT

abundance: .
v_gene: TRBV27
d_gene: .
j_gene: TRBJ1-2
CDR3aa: CASSFSPGYGYTF
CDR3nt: TGTGCCAGCAGTTTCAGCCCCGGTTATGGCTACACCTTC

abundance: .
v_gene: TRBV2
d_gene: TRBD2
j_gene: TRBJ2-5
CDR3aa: CASRAISGPTETQYF
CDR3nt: TGTGCCAGCAGAGCTATTAGCGGGCCAACCGAGACCCAGTACTTC

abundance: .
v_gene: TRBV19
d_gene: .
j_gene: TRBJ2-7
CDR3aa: CASSMGQGHEQYF
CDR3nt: TGTGCCAGTAGTATGGGTCAGGGCCACGAGCAGTACTTC

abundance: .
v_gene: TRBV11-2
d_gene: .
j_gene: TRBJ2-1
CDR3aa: CASSLTLGVGLPNEQFF
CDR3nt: TGTGCCAGCAGCTTAACCTTGGGGGTAGGGCTTCCTAATGAGCAGTTCTTC

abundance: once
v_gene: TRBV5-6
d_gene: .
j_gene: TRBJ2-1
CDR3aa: CASSLRAGRSYNEQFF
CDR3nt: TGTGCCAGCAGCTTGAGGGCGGGACGCTCCTACAATGAGCAGTTCTTC

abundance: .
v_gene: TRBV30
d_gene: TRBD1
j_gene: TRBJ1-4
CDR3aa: CAWSRRQGEKLFF
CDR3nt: TGTGCCTGGAGTCGAAGACAGGGGGAAAAACTGTTTTTT

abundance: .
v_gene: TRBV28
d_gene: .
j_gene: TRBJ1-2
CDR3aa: CASSLLYSAEGTF
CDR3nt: TGTGCCAGCAGCCTTCTGTATAGTGCGGAGGGGACCTTC

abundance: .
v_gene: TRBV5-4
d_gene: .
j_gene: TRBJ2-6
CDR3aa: CASSLMGAGGANVLTF
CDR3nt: TGTGCCAGCAGCCTGATGGGAGCGGGTGGGGCCAACGTCCTGACTTTC

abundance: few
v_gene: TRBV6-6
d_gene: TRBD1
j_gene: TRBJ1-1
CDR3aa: CASSSQTGTTEAFF
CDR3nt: TGTGCCAGCAGTTCGCAGACAGGGACAACTGAAGCTTTCTTT

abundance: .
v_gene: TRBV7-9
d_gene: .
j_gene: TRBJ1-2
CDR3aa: CASSLGGAPDYGYTF
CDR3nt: TGTGCCAGCAGCTTAGGGGGGGCGCCCGACTATGGCTACACCTTC

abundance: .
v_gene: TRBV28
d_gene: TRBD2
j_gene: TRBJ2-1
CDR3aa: CASSLKAGGPHEQFF
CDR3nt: TGTGCCAGCAGTTTAAAAGCGGGAGGGCCCCATGAGCAGTTCTTC

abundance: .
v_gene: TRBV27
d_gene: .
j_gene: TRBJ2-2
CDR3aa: CASSLERRGNTGELFF
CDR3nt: TGTGCCAGCAGTTTAGAGCGGCGGGGGAACACCGGGGAGCTGTTTTTT

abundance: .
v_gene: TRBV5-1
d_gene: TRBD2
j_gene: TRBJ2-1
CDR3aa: CASSLGGLAGAVNEQFF
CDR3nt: TGCGCCAGCAGCTTGGGAGGACTAGCGGGAGCTGTTAATGAGCAGTTCTTC

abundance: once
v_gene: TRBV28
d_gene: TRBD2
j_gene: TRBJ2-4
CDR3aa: CASNVAGGRNIQYF
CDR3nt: TGTGCCAGTAACGTGGCGGGAGGGAGAAACATTCAGTACTTC

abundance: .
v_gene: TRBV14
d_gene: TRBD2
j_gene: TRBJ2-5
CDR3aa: CASSQGAGYQETQYF
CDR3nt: TGTGCCAGCAGCCAAGGAGCGGGGTACCAAGAGACCCAGTACTTC

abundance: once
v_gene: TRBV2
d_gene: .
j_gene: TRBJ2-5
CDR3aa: CASSEGVGGRTQYF
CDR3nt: TGTGCCAGCAGTGAAGGTGTGGGTGGCCGGACCCAGTACTTC

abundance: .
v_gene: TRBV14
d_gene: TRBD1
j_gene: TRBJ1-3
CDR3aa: CASSQVRGPGNTIYF
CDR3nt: TGTGCCAGCAGCCAAGTCAGGGGGCCTGGAAACACCATATATTTT

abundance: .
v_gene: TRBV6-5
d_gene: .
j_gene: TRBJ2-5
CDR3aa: CASSYSPGRGTQYF
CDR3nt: TGTGCCAGCAGTTACTCACCGGGCAGGGGGACCCAGTACTTC

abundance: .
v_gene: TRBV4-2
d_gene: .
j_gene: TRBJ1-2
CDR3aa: CASSQVGRGGYGYTF
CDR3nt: TGTGCCAGCAGCCAAGTAGGTCGTGGGGGCTATGGCTACACCTTC

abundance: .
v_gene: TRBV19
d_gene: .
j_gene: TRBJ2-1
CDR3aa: CASRPFGQYNEQFF
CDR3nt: TGTGCCAGTAGGCCCTTTGGACAGTACAATGAGCAGTTCTTC

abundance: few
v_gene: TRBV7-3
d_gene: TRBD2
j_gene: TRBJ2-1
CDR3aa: CASRGSGSNEQFF
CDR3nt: TGTGCCAGCAGGGGTAGCGGGAGTAATGAGCAGTTCTTC